The rows below give T cell receptor beta chains drawn from one sample of a study of blood T cell repertoires in COVID-19. TCRdb's copy holds only in-frame clones and misses some; the assay was immunoSEQ multiplex PCR. The sample carries hundreds of thousands of clones, about 87% recorded once. The sequenced material came from peripheral blood. These receptors were taken from an older man with acute or convalescent COVID-19. Each CDR3 is given with its conserved first and last residue. Each record gives: J gene, clone size, V gene, D gene, CDR3 DNA, CDR3 protein. A D gene is named only where the DNA matches it firmly. Clone size, where shown, is once, few, many, or a class for clones that have expanded.

>TRBJ2-5|.|TRBV5-1|.
TGCGCCAGCAGCTTCGAGGGTAGTAGGGAGACCCAGTACTTC
CASSFEGSRETQYF
>TRBJ1-4|.|TRBV28|TRBD1
TGTGCCAGCAGGGGACAGCTTAGGGAAAAACTGTTTTTT
CASRGQLREKLFF
>TRBJ1-5|.|TRBV24-1|TRBD1
TGTGCCACCAGTGGACAGGGGGGATCGCCCCAGCATTTT
CATSGQGGSPQHF
>TRBJ1-5|.|TRBV12-3/TRBV12-4|.
TGTGCCAGCTGCACATCCGGGAATCAGCCCCAGCATTTT
CASCTSGNQPQHF
>TRBJ2-7|once|TRBV9|.
TGTGCCAGCGTCGTCGCGGGGAGGAGGGAACGAGCCTACGAGCAGTACTTC
CASVVAGRRERAYEQYF
>TRBJ1-5|.|TRBV18|.
TGTGCCAGCTCACCACCGAATTGGCGGGACAATCAGCCCCAGCATTTT
CASSPPNWRDNQPQHF
>TRBJ2-1|.|TRBV10-3|.
TGTGCCTCCAGTGGACAGTCCAATGAGCAGTTCTTC
CASSGQSNEQFF
>TRBJ1-1|.|TRBV6-6|.
TGTGCCAGCGGGCAGGTTTTCGCTGAAGCTTTCTTT
CASGQVFAEAFF
>TRBJ1-2|.|TRBV10-3|.
TGTGCCATCAGTGAGTCGATCGCAGGGAAGTATGGCTACACCTTC
CAISESIAGKYGYTF
>TRBJ1-5|.|TRBV28|TRBD1
TGTGCCAGCAACACCGGACAGGGAGGACAGCCCCAGCATTTT
CASNTGQGGQPQHF
>TRBJ2-7|few|TRBV7-2|.
TGTGCCAGCAGCATCAGGGTGGGCGAGCAGTACTTC
CASSIRVGEQYF
>TRBJ2-6|once|TRBV4-2|.
TGTGCCAGCAGCCAAGTAGTGATCTCTGGGGCCAACGTCCTGACTTTC
CASSQVVISGANVLTF
>TRBJ2-2|.|TRBV7-2|TRBD1
TGTGCCAGCAGAGCCGGGACAGCCCAGTGGAGAACCGGGGAGCTGTTTTTT
CASRAGTAQWRTGELFF
>TRBJ2-7|.|TRBV4-2|.
TGTGCCAGCAGCCAAGATAGAGGTGAGAGAGAGCAGTACTTC
CASSQDRGEREQYF
>TRBJ2-3|.|TRBV7-6|.
TGTGCCAGCAGCTTAGCACAGGGATCTTCAAATACGCAGTATTTT
CASSLAQGSSNTQYF
>TRBJ1-2|.|TRBV29-1|.
TGCAGCGTTCTCAGGGGAAACTATGGCTACACCTTC
CSVLRGNYGYTF
>TRBJ1-2|.|TRBV19|.
TGTGCCAGTAGCATCACAGGTCGGCGGGGCTACACCTTC
CASSITGRRGYTF
>TRBJ2-5|.|TRBV4-2|.
TGTGCCAGCAGCCAAGAGGCCCACCAAGAGACCCAGTACTTC
CASSQEAHQETQYF
>TRBJ2-7|.|TRBV23-1|TRBD1
TGCGCCAGCAGTCACGCCGGGACAGGGTCCTACGAGCAGTACTTC
CASSHAGTGSYEQYF
>TRBJ2-1|.|TRBV11-3|TRBD2
TGTGCCAGCAGCCGGTCTAGCGGGAGTGTAAATGAGCAGTTCTTC
CASSRSSGSVNEQFF
>TRBJ2-3|.|TRBV10-2|TRBD2
TGCGCCAGCACCGATCTAGCGGGCGTCGGCACAGATACGCAGTATTTT
CASTDLAGVGTDTQYF
>TRBJ2-2|.|TRBV27|.
TGTGCCAGCAGTTTAGTGGCTAGATGGTCCGGGGAGCTGTTTTTT
CASSLVARWSGELFF
>TRBJ2-3|.|TRBV24-1|.
TGTGCCACCAGTGATGTACAGGTTCGGGATACGCAGTATTTT
CATSDVQVRDTQYF
>TRBJ1-1|few|TRBV18|.
TGTGCCAGCTCACCAGTAGTAGCTGAAGCTTTCTTT
CASSPVVAEAFF
>TRBJ1-5|.|TRBV2|.
TGTGCCAGCAGTAAGGGGGGGGGAGGAAGCAATCAGCCCCAGCATTTT
CASSKGGGGSNQPQHF
>TRBJ1-2|.|TRBV2|.
TGTGCCAGCAGTGAATACTCACTGAACTATGGCTACACCTTC
CASSEYSLNYGYTF
>TRBJ2-3|.|TRBV29-1|TRBD2
TGCAGCGTCACACTAGCGGGCAACACAGATACGCAGTATTTT
CSVTLAGNTDTQYF
>TRBJ1-5|few|TRBV15|.
TGTGCCACCAGCAGAGTTACCATCGGAACGGGTCAGCCCCAGCATTTT
CATSRVTIGTGQPQHF